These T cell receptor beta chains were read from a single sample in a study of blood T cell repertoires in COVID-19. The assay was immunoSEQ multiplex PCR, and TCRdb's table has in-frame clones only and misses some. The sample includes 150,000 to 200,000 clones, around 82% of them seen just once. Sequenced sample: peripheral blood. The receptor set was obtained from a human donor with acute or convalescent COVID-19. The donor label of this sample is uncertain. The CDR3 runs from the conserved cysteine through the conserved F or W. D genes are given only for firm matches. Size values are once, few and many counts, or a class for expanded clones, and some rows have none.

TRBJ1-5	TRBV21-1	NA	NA	TGTGCCAGCAGTCCCCATGACAGGATCGAGGTATTAGGGGGTCAGCCCCAGCATTTT	CASSPHDRIEVLGGQPQHF
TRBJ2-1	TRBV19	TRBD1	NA	TGTGCCAGTAGCAGGGGGCCCGGTGAGCAGTTCTTC	CASSRGPGEQFF
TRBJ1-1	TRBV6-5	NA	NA	TGTGCCGGACGGTACTGGGACAACTTGAACACTGAAGCTTTCTTT	CAGRYWDNLNTEAFF
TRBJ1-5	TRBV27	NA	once	TGTGCCAGCAGTTCAAGACAGTATAGCAATCAGCCCCAGCATTTT	CASSSRQYSNQPQHF
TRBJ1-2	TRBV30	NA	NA	TGTGCCTGGAGCCCGGAGGGGCCCTATGGCTACACCTTC	CAWSPEGPYGYTF
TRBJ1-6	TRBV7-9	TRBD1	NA	TGTGCCAGCAGCTTAAGCCAGGGGGTAGTCTATTCACCCCTCCACTTT	CASSLSQGVVYSPLHF
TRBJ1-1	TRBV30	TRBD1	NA	TGTGCCTGGAGGGTTCCGCAGGGGGTGCGGGAAGCTTTCTTT	CAWRVPQGVREAFF
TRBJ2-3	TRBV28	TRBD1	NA	TGTGCCAGCCCCCCGGGACAGGGGGGCACAGATACGCAGTATTTT	CASPPGQGGTDTQYF
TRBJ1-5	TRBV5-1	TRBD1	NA	TGCGCCAGCAGCACATCGACAGGGACTTATAGCAATCAGCCCCAGCATTTT	CASSTSTGTYSNQPQHF
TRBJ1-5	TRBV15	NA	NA	TGTGCCACCAGCAGAGACCCCGGGGGTGTCAGCAATCAGCCCCAGCATTTT	CATSRDPGGVSNQPQHF
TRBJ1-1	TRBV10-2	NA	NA	TGCGCCACTTCTACGGTGAACACTGAAGCTTTCTTT	CATSTVNTEAFF
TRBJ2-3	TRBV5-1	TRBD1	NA	TGCGCCAGCAGCCCTGGGACAGACGTACGGACAGATACGCAGTATTTT	CASSPGTDVRTDTQYF
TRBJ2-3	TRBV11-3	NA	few	TGTGCCAGCAGCTTAGATCGGGTAGATACGCAGTATTTT	CASSLDRVDTQYF
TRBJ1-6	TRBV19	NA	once	TGTGCCAGTAGTACCCCAGGGGCCTATAATTCACCCCTCCACTTT	CASSTPGAYNSPLHF
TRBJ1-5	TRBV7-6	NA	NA	TGTGCCAGCAGCTCCTATAGCAATCAGCCCCAGCATTTT	CASSSYSNQPQHF
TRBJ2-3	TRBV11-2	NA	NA	TGTGCCAGCAGCTCTGTACCGGGTCGGGGGGCGGATACGCAGTATTTT	CASSSVPGRGADTQYF
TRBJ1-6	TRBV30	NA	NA	TGTGCCTGGGAGAGTAAGGGACTCAATAATTCACCCCTCCACTTT	CAWESKGLNNSPLHF
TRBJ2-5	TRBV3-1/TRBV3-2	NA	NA	TGTGCCAGCAGCCAAGATTTCCGTAGGGGTAGCGGAGGTTTCTGGGGCCAAGAGACCCAGTACTTC	CASSQDFRRGSGGFWGQETQYF
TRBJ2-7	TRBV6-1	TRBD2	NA	TGTGCCAGCAGTGAAAGGGCTAGCGGGACCCCCTACGAGCAGTACTTC	CASSERASGTPYEQYF
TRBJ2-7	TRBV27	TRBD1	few	TGTGCCAGCAGTAGGGGGCCGGACAGCTCCTACGAGCAGTACTTC	CASSRGPDSSYEQYF
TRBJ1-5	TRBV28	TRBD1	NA	TGTGCCAGCAGTGTACCGGGACAGGTTTTTCAGCCCCAGCATTTT	CASSVPGQVFQPQHF
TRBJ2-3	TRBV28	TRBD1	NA	TGTGCCAGCAGTCACGGGACAGGGGGGGTCACAGATACGCAGTATTTT	CASSHGTGGVTDTQYF
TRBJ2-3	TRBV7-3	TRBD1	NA	TGTGCCAGCAGACGAGGACAGGACACAGATACGCAGTATTTT	CASRRGQDTDTQYF
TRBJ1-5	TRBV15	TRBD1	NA	TGTGCCACCAGCAGGCGACCTGACAGGGGTCAGCCCCAGCATTTT	CATSRRPDRGQPQHF
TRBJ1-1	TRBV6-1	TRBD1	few	TGTGCCAGCAGTGAAGCGGGGACAGGGGGCCGTATAGCTTTCTTT	CASSEAGTGGRIAFF
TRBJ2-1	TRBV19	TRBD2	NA	TGTGCCAGTAGTCGGCTAGCGGGAGCGGACAATGAGCAGTTCTTC	CASSRLAGADNEQFF
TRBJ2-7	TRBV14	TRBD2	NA	TGTGCCAGCAGCCGGCGACTAGCGGGAGGATTTCCCTACGAGCAGTACTTC	CASSRRLAGGFPYEQYF
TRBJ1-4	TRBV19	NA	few	TGTGCCAGTAGTGTAGGGGAGCGAAAACTGTTTTTT	CASSVGERKLFF
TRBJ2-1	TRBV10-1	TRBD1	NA	TGCGCCAGCAGTGATGACAGGGTAGGGCAGTTCTTC	CASSDDRVGQFF
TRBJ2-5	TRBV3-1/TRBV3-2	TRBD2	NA	TGTGCCAGCAGCCAAGATCAGGGCGGGGGGGAGACCCAGTACTTC	CASSQDQGGGETQYF
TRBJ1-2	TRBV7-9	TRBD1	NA	TGTGCCAGCAGCCCCTCCGGGACAGGGGGTTCTATTGGCTACACCTTC	CASSPSGTGGSIGYTF
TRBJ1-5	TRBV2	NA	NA	TGTGCCAGCAGTGAAGACCCAGGACCCCAGCATTTT	CASSEDPGPQHF
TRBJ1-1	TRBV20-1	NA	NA	TGCAGTGCTAGTGCACAGGGAAGGTTCGGCGCTTTCTTT	CSASAQGRFGAFF
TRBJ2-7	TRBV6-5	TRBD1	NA	TGTGCCAGCAGGACCGGGACAGGGGGCTCCTACGAGCAGTACTTC	CASRTGTGGSYEQYF
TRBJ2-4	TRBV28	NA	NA	TGTGCCAGCAGTCTTAGCGGAGCCTTAGCCAAAAACATTCAGTACTTC	CASSLSGALAKNIQYF
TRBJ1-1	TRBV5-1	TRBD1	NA	TGCGCCAGCAGCTCGCCACAGGGGGGAGACACTGAAGCTTTCTTT	CASSSPQGGDTEAFF
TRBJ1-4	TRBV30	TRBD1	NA	TGTGCCTCACCGGACACAGGGGCAGGTGAAAAACTGTTTTTT	CASPDTGAGEKLFF
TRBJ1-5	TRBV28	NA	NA	TGTGCCAGCAGTTTAGGGGGGGCGTCCGAACAGCCCCAGCATTTT	CASSLGGASEQPQHF
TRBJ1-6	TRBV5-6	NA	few	TGTGCCAGCAGCTTGTCTGGGAGCTCCTATAATTCACCCCTCCACTTT	CASSLSGSSYNSPLHF
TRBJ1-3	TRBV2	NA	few	TGTGCCAGCAGTGCCGGACTGGATGGAAACACCATATATTTT	CASSAGLDGNTIYF
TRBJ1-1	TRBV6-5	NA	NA	TGTGCCAGCATCGGTTTAGGGGGGGGGAACACTGAAGCTTTCTTT	CASIGLGGGNTEAFF
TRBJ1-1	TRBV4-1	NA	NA	TGCGCCAGCAGCCAAGGCCTAAGGAACACTGAAGCTTTCTTT	CASSQGLRNTEAFF